This TCR beta chain was identified in a study of cytomegalovirus exposure and HLA in healthy donors. The primer mix had 60 Vbeta and 13 Jbeta primers. This table comes from immunoSEQ multiplex PCR, and its TCRdb copy is limited to in-frame clones, with some not included. This table holds about 94,000 clones, 50% to 75% found once. Worth noting for this clone: Its target is not known.

Findings and limits, study-wide: CMV antigen specificity was confirmed in vitro for a few CMV-associated chains. What a later analysis reportedly showed was that an Asian-associated ancestry cluster had fewer N-insertions than the approximately 700-donor mean. A later analysis appeared to link common viral pathogens to several of the most significant clusters.

J lost 4 bases, V lost 0 bases, and 6 bases had no gene match. Germline CDR1 reads LGHNA; CDR2 reads YSLEER. The CDR3 runs to 16 residues. Sequences were obtained from PBMCs. The rearrangement links TRBV4-3 to TRBJ2-5; 9 bases align to TRBD1. The sequence was collected from a man aged 25-45 years in good health and CMV-seronegative. In nucleotides, the CDR3 is TGCGCCAGCAGCCAAGATATCGGACAGGGGAGAGAGACCCAGTACTTC. Translation gives CASSQDIGQGRETQYF.